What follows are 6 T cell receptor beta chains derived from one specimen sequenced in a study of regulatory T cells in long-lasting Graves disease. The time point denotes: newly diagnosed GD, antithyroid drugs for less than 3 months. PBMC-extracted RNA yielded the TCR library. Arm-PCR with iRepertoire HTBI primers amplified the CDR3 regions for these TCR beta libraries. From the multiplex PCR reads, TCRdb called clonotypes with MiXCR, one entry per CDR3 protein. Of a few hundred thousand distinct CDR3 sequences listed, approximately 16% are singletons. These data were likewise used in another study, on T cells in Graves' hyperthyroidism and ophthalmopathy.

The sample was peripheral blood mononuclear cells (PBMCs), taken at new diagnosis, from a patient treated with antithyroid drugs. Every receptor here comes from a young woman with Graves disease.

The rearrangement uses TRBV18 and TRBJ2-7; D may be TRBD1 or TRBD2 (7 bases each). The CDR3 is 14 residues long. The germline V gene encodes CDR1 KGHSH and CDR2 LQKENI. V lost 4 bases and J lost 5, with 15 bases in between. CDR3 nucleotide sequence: TGTGCCAGCTCACTACGGGGAGGGGGCAACGAGCAGTACTTC. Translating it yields CASSLRGGGNEQYF.

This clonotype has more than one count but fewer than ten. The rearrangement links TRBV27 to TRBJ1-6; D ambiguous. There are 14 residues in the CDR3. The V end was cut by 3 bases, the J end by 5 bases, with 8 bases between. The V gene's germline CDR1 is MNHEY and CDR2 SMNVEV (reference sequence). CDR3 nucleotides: TGTGCCAGCAGTTTCCACAGCAATAATTCACCCCTCCACTTT. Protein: CASSFHSNNSPLHF.

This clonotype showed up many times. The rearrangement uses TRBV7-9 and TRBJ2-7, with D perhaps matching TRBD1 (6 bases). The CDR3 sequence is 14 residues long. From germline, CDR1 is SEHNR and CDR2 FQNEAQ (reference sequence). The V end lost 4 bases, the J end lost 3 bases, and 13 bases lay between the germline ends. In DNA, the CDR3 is TGTGCCAGCAGCTCTACAGGGATAATCTACGAGCAGTACTTC. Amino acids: CASSSTGIIYEQYF.

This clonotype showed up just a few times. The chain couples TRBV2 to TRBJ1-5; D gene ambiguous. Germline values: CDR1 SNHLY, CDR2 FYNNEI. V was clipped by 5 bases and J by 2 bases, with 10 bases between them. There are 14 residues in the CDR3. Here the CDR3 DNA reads TGTGCCAGCAGTCCGAGACCCGGCAATCAGCCCCAGCATTTT. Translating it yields CASSPRPGNQPQHF.

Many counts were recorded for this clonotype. CDR3 protein: CASSYSPPPAASYNEQFF. CDR3 nucleotide sequence: TGTGCCAGCAGTTACTCGCCCCCCCCCGCGGCTTCCTACAATGAGCAGTTCTTC. V gene TRBV6-5 combines with J gene TRBJ2-1; D not resolved. CDR3 length equals 18 residues. V was clipped by 0 bases and J by 1 base, with 16 bases between them. Germline CDR1 is MNHEY and CDR2 is SVGAGI.

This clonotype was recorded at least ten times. The CDR3 region is CASSPLNGWTQYF. CDR3 DNA: TGTGCCAGCAGTCCCCTAAATGGGTGGACGCAGTATTTT. The rearrangement links TRBV6-1 to TRBJ2-3; unclear D gene. From germline, CDR1 is MNHNS and CDR2 SASEGT. The CDR3 has 13 residues. V was trimmed by 5 bases and J by 9 bases, leaving 15 bases between them.